The 13 T cell receptor beta chains below come from one sample, sequenced in a study of OX40 agonist ivuxolimab in advanced cancers. The method was immunoSEQ multiplex PCR; TCRdb's version includes in-frame clones alone and lacks a portion of them. The table shows tens of thousands of clones, with approximately 91% occurring only once. Material: CD4+ or CD8+ T cells sorted from blood, obtained in a trial of the OX40 agonist ivuxolimab. Every receptor here comes from an adult with an advanced solid tumor such as melanoma, head and neck, liver or kidney cancer.

The V call is TRBV5-1, the J call TRBJ1-1; the D gene is possibly TRBD1 (5 bases). Germline CDR1 and CDR2: SGHRS and YFSETQ. This CDR3 is 14 amino acids long. Trimming removed 0 bases at V and 5 bases at J, with 11 bases between. The CDR3: CASSLADGGTEAFF. CDR3 coding DNA: TGCGCCAGCAGCTTGGCCGACGGGGGAACTGAAGCTTTCTTT.

The chain links TRBV19 to TRBJ2-1; 11 nucleotides line up with TRBD2. The CDR3 has 15 amino acids. V shed 1 base and J 7 bases; nucleotides not matched to a gene: 3. The V gene's germline CDR1 is LNHDA and CDR2 SQIVND (reference sequence). CDR3 in amino acids: CASSIGGTSGNEQFF. CDR3 DNA sequence: TGTGCCAGTAGTATAGGAGGGACTAGCGGAAATGAGCAGTTCTTC.

This chain uses TRBV6-5 with TRBJ2-2; D is unresolved. V was shortened by 0 bases and J by 7 bases, with 6 bases between the two germline ends. Germline V lookup: CDR1 MNHEY, CDR2 SVGAGI. The CDR3 has 13 amino acids. CDR3: CASSYSGFGELFF. DNA for the CDR3: TGTGCCAGCAGTTACTCGGGGTTCGGGGAGCTGTTTTTT.

The sample holds one count of this clone. The V gene is TRBV27, the J gene TRBJ1-1, with unresolved D. This CDR3 comprises 16 residues. Trimming took off 0 bases at V and 2 bases at J, with 13 bases between the two ends. CDR1 and CDR2 from the germline V gene are MNHEY and SMNVEV (reference sequence). The CDR3 protein is CASSLSRSAGNTEAFF. In nucleotides, the CDR3 is TGTGCCAGCAGTTTATCGAGATCGGCGGGTAACACTGAAGCTTTCTTT.

This clone appeared once. The chain is built from TRBV28 and TRBJ2-7; TRBD2 might be the D (5 bases). Trimming shortened V by 4 bases and J by 3 bases, and 13 bases separated the two germline ends. This CDR3 spans 14 amino acids. Germline-derived CDR1 and CDR2 are MDHEN and SYDVKM. The CDR3 DNA follows: TGTGCCAGCAGTTCCCCCAGGAGGAACTACGAGCAGTACTTC. It yields the protein CASSSPRRNYEQYF. Looking up the rest from reference TRBV28 and TRBJ2-7 gives the full variable domain: DVKVTQSSRYLVKRTGEKVFLECVQDMDHENMFWYRQDPGLGLRLIYFSYDVKMKEKGDIPEGYSVSREKKERFSLILESASTNQTSMYLCASSSPRRNYEQYFGPGTRLTVT.

V is TRBV13 and J is TRBJ1-1, with a possible D match to TRBD1 (5 bases). CDR1 and CDR2 (germline): PRHDT, FYEKMQ (reference sequence). The ends were cut back, 6 bases at V and 4 bases at J, with 18 bases in the middle. The CDR3 is 15 residues long. In DNA form, the CDR3 reads TGTGCCAGCAGTCTCTTCCATCGGGGGAGCACTGAAGCTTTCTTT. Its translation is CASSLFHRGSTEAFF. The complete variable domain, with remaining parts taken from reference TRBV13 and TRBJ1-1, reads AAGVIQSPRHLIKEKRETATLKCYPIPRHDTVYWYQQGPGQDPQFLISFYEKMQSDKGSIPDRFSAQQFSDYHSELNMSSLELGDSALYFCASSLFHRGSTEAFFGQGTRLTVV.

The DNA for the CDR3 is TGTGCCAGCAGTTCGCTGGTTGAGGGGGCGGCTAATGAAAAACTGTTTTTT. Translated: CASSSLVEGAANEKLFF. The rearrangement links TRBV28 to TRBJ1-4, with 7 positions matching TRBD1. V was pared by 4 bases and J by 3 bases, with 11 bases of the junction left unmatched. This CDR3 has 17 residues. CDR1 is MDHEN, CDR2 SYDVKM, per germline.

The CDR3 DNA sequence: TGTGCCAGCAGTCCCCTGGTGGGGGGTGGCGAGCAGTACGTC. This encodes CASSPLVGGGEQYV. The rearrangement links TRBV28 to TRBJ2-7; D is possibly TRBD2 (6 bases). Germline-derived CDR1 and CDR2 are MDHEN and SYDVKM. The CDR3 runs 14 residues. The germline V and J ends were trimmed by 5 bases and 6 bases, with 17 bases remaining between them.

By frequency in the sample, this clone is medium-sized. The rearrangement uses TRBV19 and TRBJ2-2, with 9 bases that match TRBD1. Trimming took 5 bases from V and 6 from J; bases not matched to a gene: 13. The CDR3 covers 17 residues. CDR1 and CDR2 from the germline V gene are LNHDA and SQIVND (reference sequence). CDR3 in DNA: TGTGCCAGTAGTCCTCAGGGGGGACAGGGTTATTCCGGGGAGCTGTTTTTT. This sequence encodes CASSPQGGQGYSGELFF.

V usage is TRBV21-1 and J usage is TRBJ2-7; the table gives TRBD2 as D, unverified against the DNA. TRBV21-1 represents a pseudogene. The CDR3 runs to 19 residues. The CDR3, as DNA: TGTGCCAGCAGCAAGGGGGTTCCACTAGCCTTGGCGAAGGGAGCCGAGCAGTACTTC. Amino acids: CASSKGVPLALAKGAEQYF.

This clone was found once. V is TRBV5-8 and J is TRBJ2-7; possibly TRBD1 or TRBD2 for D (5 bases each). Germline loops: CDR1 SGHTS, CDR2 YDEGEE. V dropped 1 base and J dropped 6 bases, with 8 bases sitting between them. The CDR3 spans 12 residues. The CDR3 nucleotides are TGTGCCAGCAGCTTGACGGGGACCGAGCAGTACGTC. Translated: CASSLTGTEQYV.

The V and J genes are TRBV7-6 and TRBJ1-5; possibly TRBD1 for D (5 bases). The CDR3 extends over 15 amino acids. Germline values: CDR1 SGHVS, CDR2 FNYEAQ. V shed 6 bases and J shed 5 bases, with 17 bases lying between them. The CDR3: CASSYGLGPHQPQHF. In DNA, the CDR3 is TGTGCCAGCAGTTATGGTTTGGGGCCGCATCAGCCCCAGCATTTT.

This chain connects TRBV19 to TRBJ2-1; D is undetermined. This CDR3 contains 15 residues. Germline V lookup: CDR1 LNHDA, CDR2 SQIVND (reference sequence). V lost 5 bases, J lost 3 bases, and 14 bases lay in between. The CDR3 sequence: CASSPASGFYNEQFF. CDR3 nucleotides: TGTGCCAGTAGTCCGGCCAGTGGGTTCTACAATGAGCAGTTCTTC.